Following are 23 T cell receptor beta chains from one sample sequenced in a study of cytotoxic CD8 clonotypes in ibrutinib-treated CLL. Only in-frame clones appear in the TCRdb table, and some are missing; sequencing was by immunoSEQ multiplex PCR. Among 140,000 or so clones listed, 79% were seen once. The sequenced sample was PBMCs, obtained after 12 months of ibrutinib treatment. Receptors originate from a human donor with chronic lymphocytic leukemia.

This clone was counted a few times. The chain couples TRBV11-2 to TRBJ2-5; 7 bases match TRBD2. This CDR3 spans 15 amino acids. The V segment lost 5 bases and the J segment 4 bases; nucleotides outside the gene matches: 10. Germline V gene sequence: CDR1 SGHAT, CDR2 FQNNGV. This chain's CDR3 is CASSQTSMLVETQYF. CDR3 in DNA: TGTGCCAGCAGCCAGACTAGCATGTTGGTAGAGACCCAGTACTTC.

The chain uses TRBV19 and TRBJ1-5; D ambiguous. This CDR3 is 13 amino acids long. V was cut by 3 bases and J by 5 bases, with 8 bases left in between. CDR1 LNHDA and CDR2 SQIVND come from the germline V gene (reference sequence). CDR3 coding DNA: TGTGCCAGTAGTATTAGTACAGATCAGCCCCAGCATTTT. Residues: CASSISTDQPQHF.

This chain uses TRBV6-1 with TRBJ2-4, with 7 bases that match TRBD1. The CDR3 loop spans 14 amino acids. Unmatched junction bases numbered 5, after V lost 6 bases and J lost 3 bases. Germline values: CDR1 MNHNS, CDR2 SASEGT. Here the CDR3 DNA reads TGTGCCAGCAGCACAGGGGTGGGCAAAAACATTCAGTACTTC. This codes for CASSTGVGKNIQYF.

As DNA, the CDR3 is TGCGCCAGCAGCCAAGGACAGTTTGCAACTAATGAAAAACTGTTTTTT. This sequence encodes CASSQGQFATNEKLFF. This chain connects TRBV4-1 to TRBJ1-4; perhaps TRBD1 as D (5 bases). The CDR3 contains 16 residues. Germline V gene lookup returns CDR1 MGHRA and CDR2 YSYEKL. V was clipped by 1 base and J by 0 bases, with 9 bases between them.

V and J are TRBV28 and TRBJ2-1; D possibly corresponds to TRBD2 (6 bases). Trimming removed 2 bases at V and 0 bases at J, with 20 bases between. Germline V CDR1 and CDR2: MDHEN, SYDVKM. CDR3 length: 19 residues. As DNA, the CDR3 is TGTGCCAGCAGTTTAAACGGGATCGGCGGGATGAGCTCCTACAATGAGCAGTTCTTC. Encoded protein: CASSLNGIGGMSSYNEQFF.

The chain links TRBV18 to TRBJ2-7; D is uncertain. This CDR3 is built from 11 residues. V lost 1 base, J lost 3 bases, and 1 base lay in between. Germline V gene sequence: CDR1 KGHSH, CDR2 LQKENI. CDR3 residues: CASSPLYEQYF. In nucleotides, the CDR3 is TGTGCCAGCTCACCACTCTACGAGCAGTACTTC.

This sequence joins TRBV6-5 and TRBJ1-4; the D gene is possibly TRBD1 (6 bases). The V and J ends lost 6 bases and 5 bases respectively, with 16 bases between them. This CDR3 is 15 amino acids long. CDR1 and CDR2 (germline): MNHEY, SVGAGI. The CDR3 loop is CASSQMAGENEKLFF. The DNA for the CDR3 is TGTGCCAGCAGCCAAATGGCAGGGGAAAATGAAAAACTGTTTTTT.

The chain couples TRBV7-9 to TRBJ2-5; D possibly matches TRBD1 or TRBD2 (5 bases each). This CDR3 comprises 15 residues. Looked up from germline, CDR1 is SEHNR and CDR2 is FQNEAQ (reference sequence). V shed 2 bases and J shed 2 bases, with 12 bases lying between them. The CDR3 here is CASSLSWDGQETQYF. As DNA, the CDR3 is TGTGCCAGCAGCTTATCCTGGGACGGTCAAGAGACCCAGTACTTC.

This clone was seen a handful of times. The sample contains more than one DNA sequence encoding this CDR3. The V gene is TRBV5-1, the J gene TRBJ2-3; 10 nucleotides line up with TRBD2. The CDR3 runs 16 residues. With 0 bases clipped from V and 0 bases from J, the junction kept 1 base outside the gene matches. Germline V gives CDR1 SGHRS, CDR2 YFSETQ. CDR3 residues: CASSLGTSGSTDTQYF. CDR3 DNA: TGCGCCAGCAGCTTGGGGACTAGCGGTAGCACAGATACGCAGTATTTT. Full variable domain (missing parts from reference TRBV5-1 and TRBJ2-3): KAGVTQTPRYLIKTRGQQVTLSCSPISGHRSVSWYQQTPGQGLQFLFEYFSETQRNKGNFPGRFSGRQFSNSRSEMNVSTLELGDSALYLCASSLGTSGSTDTQYFGPGTRLTVL.

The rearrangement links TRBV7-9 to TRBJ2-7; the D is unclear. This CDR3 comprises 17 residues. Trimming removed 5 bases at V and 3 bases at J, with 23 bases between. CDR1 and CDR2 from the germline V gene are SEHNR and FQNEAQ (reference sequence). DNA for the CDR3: TGTGCCAGCAGCCCCCGTTTATCCGGTGTACGATACTACGAGCAGTACTTC. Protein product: CASSPRLSGVRYYEQYF.

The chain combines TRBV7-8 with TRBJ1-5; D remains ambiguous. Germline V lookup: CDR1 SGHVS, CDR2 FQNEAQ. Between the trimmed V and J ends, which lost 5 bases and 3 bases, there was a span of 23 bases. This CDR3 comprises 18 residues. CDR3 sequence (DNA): TGTGCCAGCAGCCCCCCGATCCGGGCCCACCGTTACAATCAGCCCCAGCATTTT. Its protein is CASSPPIRAHRYNQPQHF.

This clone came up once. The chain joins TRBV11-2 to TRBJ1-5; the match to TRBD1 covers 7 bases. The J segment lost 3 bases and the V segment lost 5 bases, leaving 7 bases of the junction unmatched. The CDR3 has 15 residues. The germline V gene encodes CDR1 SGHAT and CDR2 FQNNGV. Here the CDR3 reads CASSPGQPYNQPQHF. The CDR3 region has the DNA TGTGCCAGCAGCCCGGGACAGCCCTACAATCAGCCCCAGCATTTT.

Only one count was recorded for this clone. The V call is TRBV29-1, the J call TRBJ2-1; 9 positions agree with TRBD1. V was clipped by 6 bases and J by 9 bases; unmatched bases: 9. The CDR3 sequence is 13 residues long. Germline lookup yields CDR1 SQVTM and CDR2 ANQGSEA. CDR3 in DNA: TGCAGCGTGCGAGGACAGGGGCATGGTGAGCAGTTCTTC. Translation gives CSVRGQGHGEQFF.

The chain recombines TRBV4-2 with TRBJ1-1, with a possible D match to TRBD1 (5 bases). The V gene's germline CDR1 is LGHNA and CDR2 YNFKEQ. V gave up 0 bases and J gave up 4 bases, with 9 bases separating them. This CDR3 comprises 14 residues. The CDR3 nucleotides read TGTGCCAGCAGCCAAGATAACGGGGGCACTGAAGCTTTCTTT. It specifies CASSQDNGGTEAFF.

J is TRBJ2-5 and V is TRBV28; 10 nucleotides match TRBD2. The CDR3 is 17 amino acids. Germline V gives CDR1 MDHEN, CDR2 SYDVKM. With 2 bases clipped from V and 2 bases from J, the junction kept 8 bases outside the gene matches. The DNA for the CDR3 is TGTGCCAGCAGTTTAAGGCTAGCGGGAGCCCGTCAAGAGACCCAGTACTTC. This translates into CASSLRLAGARQETQYF.

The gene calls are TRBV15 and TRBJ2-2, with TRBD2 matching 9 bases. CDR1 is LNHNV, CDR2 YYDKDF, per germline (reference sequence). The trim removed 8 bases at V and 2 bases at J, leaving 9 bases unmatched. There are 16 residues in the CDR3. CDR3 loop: CATLPRLAENTGELFF. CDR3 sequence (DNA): TGTGCCACCCTACCGAGACTAGCGGAAAACACCGGGGAGCTGTTTTTT.

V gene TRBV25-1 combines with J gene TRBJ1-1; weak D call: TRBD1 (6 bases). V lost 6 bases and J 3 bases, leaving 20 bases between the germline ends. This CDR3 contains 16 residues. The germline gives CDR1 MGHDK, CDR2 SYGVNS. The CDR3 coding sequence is TGTGCCAGCAGCCCGGGGTGGGGGGCGAGCCACACTGAAGCTTTCTTT. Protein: CASSPGWGASHTEAFF.

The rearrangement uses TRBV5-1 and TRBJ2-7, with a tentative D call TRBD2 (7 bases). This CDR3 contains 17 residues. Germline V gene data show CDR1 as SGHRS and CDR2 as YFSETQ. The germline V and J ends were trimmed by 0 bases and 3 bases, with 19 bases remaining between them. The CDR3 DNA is TGCGCCAGCAGCTTGGTGAGTGCGGGGGCCGGGGACTACGAGCAGTACTTC. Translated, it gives CASSLVSAGAGDYEQYF.

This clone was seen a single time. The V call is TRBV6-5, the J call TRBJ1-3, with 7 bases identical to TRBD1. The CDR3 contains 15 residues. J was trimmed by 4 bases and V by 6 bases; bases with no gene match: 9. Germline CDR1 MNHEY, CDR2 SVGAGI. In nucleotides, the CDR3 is TGTGCCAGCAGACCGGGACAGCGTTTGGGAAACACCATATATTTT. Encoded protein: CASRPGQRLGNTIYF.

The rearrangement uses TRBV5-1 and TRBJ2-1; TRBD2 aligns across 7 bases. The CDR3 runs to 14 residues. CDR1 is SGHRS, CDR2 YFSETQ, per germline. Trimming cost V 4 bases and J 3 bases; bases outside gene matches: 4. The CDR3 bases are TGCGCCAGCAGCGTTGCGGGAGACTACAATGAGCAGTTCTTC. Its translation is CASSVAGDYNEQFF.

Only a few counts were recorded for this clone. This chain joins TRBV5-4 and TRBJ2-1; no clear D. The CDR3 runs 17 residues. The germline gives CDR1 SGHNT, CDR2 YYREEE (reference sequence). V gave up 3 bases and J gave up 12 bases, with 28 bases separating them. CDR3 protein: CASSSGLQVTPLERQFF. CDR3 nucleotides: TGTGCCAGCAGCTCGGGCCTTCAAGTCACGCCGCTTGAGCGGCAGTTCTTC.

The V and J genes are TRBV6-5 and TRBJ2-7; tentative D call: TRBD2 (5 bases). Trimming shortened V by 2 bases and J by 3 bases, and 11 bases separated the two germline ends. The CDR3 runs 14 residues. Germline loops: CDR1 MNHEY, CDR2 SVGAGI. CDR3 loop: CASSYRLAGYEQYF. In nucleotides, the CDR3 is TGTGCCAGCAGTTACCGGCTAGCCGGCTACGAGCAGTACTTC.

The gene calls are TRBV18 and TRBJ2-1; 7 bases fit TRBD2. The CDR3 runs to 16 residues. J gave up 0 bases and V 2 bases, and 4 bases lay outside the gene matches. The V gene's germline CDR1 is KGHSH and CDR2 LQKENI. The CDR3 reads CASSPTLANSYNEQFF. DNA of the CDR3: TGTGCCAGCTCACCAACACTAGCGAACTCCTACAATGAGCAGTTCTTC.